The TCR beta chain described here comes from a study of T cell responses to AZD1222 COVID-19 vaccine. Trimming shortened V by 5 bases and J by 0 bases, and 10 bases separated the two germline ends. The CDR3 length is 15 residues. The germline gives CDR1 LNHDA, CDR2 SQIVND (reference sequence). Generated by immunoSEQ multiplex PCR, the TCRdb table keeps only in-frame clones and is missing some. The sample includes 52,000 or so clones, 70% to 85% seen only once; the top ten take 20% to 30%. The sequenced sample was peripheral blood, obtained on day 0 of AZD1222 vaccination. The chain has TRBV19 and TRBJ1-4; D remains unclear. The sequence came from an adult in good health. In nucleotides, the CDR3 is TGTGCCAGTAGTTCGTGGGATCCAACTAATGAAAAACTGTTTTTT. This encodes CASSSWDPTNEKLFF.